Below are 29 T cell receptor beta chains sequenced from a single sample in a study of cytomegalovirus exposure and HLA in healthy donors (dated by TCRdb to about 2017). Libraries were made using the immunoSEQ multiplex PCR assay. A mixture of 60 forward primers for TCR Vbeta segments and 13 reverse primers for TCR Jbeta segments was used in the multiplex PCR. This is the immuneACCESS table as TCRdb keeps it, with only in-frame sequences that have V and J called. A part of the clones is gone; compared with another copy, unresolved V genes explain less than half, and the rest is unexplained. Within this sample are some 150,000 clones, with approximately 84% of them counted one time only. The ten largest account for roughly 1.9% of the sample. The sequenced sample was PBMCs. The source of these receptors is a woman aged 40 to 49 in good health and CMV-seronegative.

This clone was seen more than once but under ten times. The chain is built from TRBV29-1 and TRBJ1-4; 8 bases agree with TRBD1. The CDR3 has 13 residues. In germline, CDR1 is SQVTM, CDR2 ANQGSEA. V lost 6 bases and J lost 9; bases outside the gene matches: 9. The DNA for the CDR3 is TGCAGCGTGGGGCAGGGGGCGGATCAAAAACTGTTTTTT. Protein product: CSVGQGADQKLFF.

The chain couples TRBV7-2 to TRBJ1-1, with 11 nucleotides matching TRBD1. The V segment lost 3 bases and the J segment 6 bases; nucleotides outside the gene matches: 0. Per germline, CDR1 SGHTA and CDR2 FQGNSA. CDR3 length: 13 amino acids. CDR3 protein: CASSLGQGAEAFF. The DNA for the CDR3 is TGTGCCAGCAGCTTGGGACAGGGGGCTGAAGCTTTCTTT.

This chain uses TRBV6-1 with TRBJ2-1; D gene unclear. The V gene's germline CDR1 is MNHNS and CDR2 SASEGT. V was shortened by 1 base and J by 5 bases, with 12 bases between the two germline ends. This CDR3 contains 15 residues. CDR3 sequence: CASSEGPPSDNEQFF. CDR3 bases: TGTGCCAGCAGTGAAGGGCCCCCATCCGACAATGAGCAGTTCTTC.

CDR3 in DNA: TGTGCCAGTAGTAGGGGACTAGCGGGAGACCCAGATACGCAGTATTTT. It translates to CASSRGLAGDPDTQYF. The J gene is TRBJ2-3, the V gene TRBV19; 14 positions match TRBD2. With 4 bases clipped from V and 4 bases from J, the junction kept 4 bases outside the gene matches. Germline V gene lookup returns CDR1 LNHDA and CDR2 SQIVND (reference sequence). The length of the CDR3 is 16 residues.

The chain employs TRBV15 and TRBJ2-3; the D is unclear. Trimming took 0 bases from V and 8 from J, leaving 6 bases between them. Germline V gene data show CDR1 as LNHNV and CDR2 as YYDKDF (reference sequence). The CDR3 has 12 amino acids. The DNA of the CDR3 is TGTGCCACCAGCAGAGACAGGCTTACGCAGTATTTT. This encodes CATSRDRLTQYF.

This clone is a singleton in its sample. The V gene is TRBV27, the J gene TRBJ2-5, with 8 bases that match TRBD1. Looked up from germline, CDR1 is MNHEY and CDR2 is SMNVEV (reference sequence). J was trimmed by 5 bases and V by 6 bases; bases with no gene match: 11. CDR3 size: 15 residues. In DNA, the CDR3 is TGTGCCAGCAGGACCCGCGCAGGGGGCGAGGAGACCCAGTACTTC. Translating gives CASRTRAGGEETQYF.

V and J are TRBV6-5 and TRBJ2-2; a possible D gene is TRBD2 (5 bases). Germline V CDR1 and CDR2: MNHEY, SVGAGI. The CDR3 has 14 residues. V was cut by 11 bases and J by 0 bases, with 13 bases left in between. The CDR3 is CAAGANANTGELFF. The CDR3 coding sequence is TGTGCCGCGGGTGCGAACGCGAACACCGGGGAGCTGTTTTTT.

This chain joins TRBV19 and TRBJ2-6, with a tentative D call TRBD1 (5 bases). V lost 1 base to trimming and J lost 1 base, with 17 bases between them. Germline CDR1 LNHDA, CDR2 SQIVND (reference sequence). The CDR3 is 19 residues long. CDR3 DNA: TGTGCCAGTAGTATAGCCTTCCCCAGGGCCCCTTCTGGGGCCAACGTCCTGACTTTC. It translates to CASSIAFPRAPSGANVLTF.

J is TRBJ2-7 and V is TRBV9, with 10 bases that match TRBD2. Germline trimming cut 3 bases from V and 5 bases from J; bases unmatched to any gene: 8. Germline loops: CDR1 SGDLS, CDR2 YYNGEE. This CDR3 contains 15 residues. CDR3 coding DNA: TGTGCCAGCAGCGCCGCCGGGACTAGCGCTAACGAGCAGTACTTC. This gives the protein CASSAAGTSANEQYF.

This clone was seen just once. CDR3: CASSIGSGRGNNEQFF. DNA for the CDR3: TGTGCCAGTAGTATAGGGAGCGGGAGGGGAAACAATGAGCAGTTCTTC. The gene calls are TRBV19 and TRBJ2-1; 10 bases align to TRBD2. This CDR3 is 16 amino acids long. With 1 base clipped from V and 5 bases from J, the junction kept 5 bases outside the gene matches. The germline V gene encodes CDR1 LNHDA and CDR2 SQIVND (reference sequence).

With regard to this clone: Other DNA sequences within the sample encode an identical CDR3. V gene TRBV5-8 combines with J gene TRBJ2-7, with TRBD2 as a possible D gene (7 bases). The germline gives CDR1 SGHTS, CDR2 YDEGEE. The CDR3 consists of 19 residues. V lost 0 bases, J lost 0 bases, and 22 bases lay in between. The CDR3 DNA follows: TGTGCCAGCAGCTTGGGGGGGAGGGGGAAGGGTTCCCTCTCCTACGAGCAGTACTTC. Translation gives CASSLGGRGKGSLSYEQYF.

This sequence joins TRBV7-2 and TRBJ2-5; 7 nucleotides match TRBD1. The end of the DNA is better explained by TRBJ2-7, so the J call may be wrong. CDR1 is SGHTA, CDR2 FQGNSA, per germline. This CDR3 region has 15 residues. The CDR3 spells CASSLVRRGTYEQYF. CDR3 bases: TGTGCCAGCAGCTTAGTACGCAGGGGGACCTACGAGCAGTACTTC.

The chain is built from TRBV2 and TRBJ2-5, with 9 bases lining up with TRBD2. The junction had 5 bases not matched to a gene; V was cut back by 5 bases and J by 4 bases. Germline V CDR1 and CDR2: SNHLY, FYNNEI. This CDR3 spans 14 amino acids. Here the CDR3 reads CASSRVLAGETQYF. The CDR3 coding sequence is TGTGCCAGCAGTCGAGTACTAGCGGGAGAGACCCAGTACTTC.

The CDR3 region has the DNA TGTGCCAGTAGTCATAGGGGGCGCTTGTCTCACAGCATCAATGAGCAGTTCTTC. It codes for CASSHRGRLSHSINEQFF. The V call is TRBV19, the J call TRBJ2-1; TRBD1 matches at 7 bases. The ends lost 5 bases at V and 6 bases at J; junction bases unmatched: 19. From germline, CDR1 is LNHDA and CDR2 SQIVND (reference sequence). The CDR3 extends over 18 amino acids.

The rearrangement links TRBV9 to TRBJ2-1; TRBD1 might be the D (6 bases). The CDR3 is 15 amino acids. Germline V CDR1 and CDR2: SGDLS, YYNGEE. Trimming stripped 0 bases from V and 4 bases from J, with 11 bases between. The CDR3 spells CASSVVGQLYNEQFF. CDR3 nucleotides: TGTGCCAGCAGCGTAGTAGGACAGCTTTACAATGAGCAGTTCTTC.

The chain has TRBV5-4 and TRBJ1-1, with TRBD1 identical over 7 bases. This CDR3 comprises 15 residues. Germline lookup yields CDR1 SGHNT and CDR2 YYREEE (reference sequence). Losses at the gene ends were 2 bases for V and 1 base for J; bases not matched to a gene: 5. The CDR3 reads CASSLRQGRNTEAFF. In DNA form, the CDR3 reads TGTGCCAGCAGCTTAAGACAGGGTCGGAACACTGAAGCTTTCTTT.

The CDR3 DNA reads as TGTGCCTGGACCCATCCGGTAACTAGCGGGACCTACGAGCAGTACTTC. Translated, it gives CAWTHPVTSGTYEQYF. The V and J genes are TRBV30 and TRBJ2-7, with 10 bases identical to TRBD2. J was trimmed by 2 bases and V by 4 bases; bases with no gene match: 11. CDR1 and CDR2 from the germline V gene are GTSNPN and SVGIG (reference sequence). CDR3 length: 16 amino acids.

The CDR3 region is CSVGLRDTGELFF. The DNA of the CDR3 is TGCAGCGTGGGACTGAGGGACACCGGGGAGCTGTTTTTT. The chain uses TRBV29-1 and TRBJ2-2, with TRBD2 as a possible D gene (6 bases). CDR1 is SQVTM and CDR2 is ANQGSEA in the germline V gene. V was shortened by 6 bases and J by 3 bases, with 11 bases between the two germline ends. The CDR3 is 13 residues long.

The V gene is TRBV11-2, the J gene TRBJ2-1; TRBD1 is a possible D gene (6 bases). This CDR3 comprises 12 residues. V lost 5 bases, J lost 10 bases, and 12 bases lay in between. Germline CDR1 reads SGHAT; CDR2 reads FQNNGV. CDR3 protein: CASSRGGGEQFF. CDR3 sequence (DNA): TGTGCCAGCAGCCGAGGGGGTGGCGAGCAGTTCTTC.

The gene calls are TRBV7-3 and TRBJ2-7; 9 bases are shared with TRBD1. The CDR3 length is 16 residues. The germline V gene encodes CDR1 SGHTA and CDR2 FQGTGA. Trimming removed 2 bases from V and 6 bases from J; junction bases left unmatched: 11. CDR3 sequence (DNA): TGTGCCAGCAGCTTACACACCCCCGGGACAGGGCGCGAGCAGTACTTC. Translation gives CASSLHTPGTGREQYF.

This chain uses TRBV10-1 with TRBJ2-1; 13 nucleotides line up with TRBD2. This CDR3 is built from 13 residues. Trimming took 5 bases from V and 10 from J; bases not matched to a gene: 2. The germline CDR1 and CDR2 sequences are WNHNN and SYGVQD (reference sequence). The CDR3 coding sequence is TGCGCCAGCAGTCGACTAGCGGGAGGCGAGCAGTTCTTC. Protein sequence: CASSRLAGGEQFF.

The chain recombines TRBV4-3 with TRBJ2-3; 8 positions match TRBD1. The CDR3 has 16 residues. V lost 4 bases to trimming and J lost 0 bases; unmatched junction nucleotides: 6. The germline V gene encodes CDR1 LGHNA and CDR2 YSLEER. The CDR3 DNA follows: TGCGCCAGCAGCCTAACGGGACAGGCTAGCACAGATACGCAGTATTTT. It specifies CASSLTGQASTDTQYF.

The V and J genes are TRBV28 and TRBJ2-3; possibly TRBD2 for D (5 bases). V shed 4 bases and J shed 3 bases, with 8 bases lying between them. The germline V gene encodes CDR1 MDHEN and CDR2 SYDVKM. This CDR3 is 13 amino acids long. The CDR3 sequence is CASSSPGTDTQYF. The DNA for the CDR3 is TGTGCCAGCAGTTCCCCGGGGACAGATACGCAGTATTTT.

The gene calls are TRBV14 and TRBJ1-1; D uncertain. The CDR3 is made up of 13 amino acids. The germline V gene has CDR1 SGHDN and CDR2 FVKESK. Trimming took 0 bases from V and 5 from J, leaving 7 bases between them. As DNA, the CDR3 is TGTGCCAGCAGCCAAGATGAGGGAACTGAAGCTTTCTTT. Translation gives CASSQDEGTEAFF. Filled out from reference TRBV14 and TRBJ1-1, the complete variable domain reads EAGVTQFPSHSVIEKGQTVTLRCDPISGHDNLYWYRRVMGKEIKFLLHFVKESKQDESGMPNNRFLAERTGGTYSTLKVQPAELEDSGVYFCASSQDEGTEAFFGQGTRLTVV.

The chain combines TRBV7-2 with TRBJ2-1, with 12 nucleotides matching TRBD2. Germline values: CDR1 SGHTA, CDR2 FQGNSA. This CDR3 contains 14 residues. Unmatched junction bases numbered 0, after V lost 5 bases and J lost 4 bases. The CDR3 nucleotides are TGTGCCAGCAGCGGACTAGCGGGGTACAATGAGCAGTTCTTC. This encodes CASSGLAGYNEQFF.

The rearrangement uses TRBV28 and TRBJ2-2, with a tentative D call TRBD1 (6 bases). V was cut by 6 bases and J by 4 bases, with 15 bases left in between. The germline V gene has CDR1 MDHEN and CDR2 SYDVKM. CDR3 length equals 15 residues. In nucleotides, the CDR3 is TGTGCCAGCAGCCGTCCGTCAGGGGCCACCGGGGAGCTGTTTTTT. Translating gives CASSRPSGATGELFF.

The rearrangement uses TRBV11-2 and TRBJ1-1, with D possibly TRBD1 on 5 matching bases. Germline-derived CDR1 and CDR2 are SGHAT and FQNNGV. V lost 6 bases and J 0 bases, leaving 17 bases between the germline ends. CDR3 size: 16 residues. The CDR3 DNA sequence: TGTGCCAGCAGATCTGACAGAGAACCGATGAACACTGAAGCTTTCTTT. It codes for CASRSDREPMNTEAFF.

Written as DNA, the CDR3 is TGTGCCAGCATAAAGACCGGGACTAGCGGCTACGAGCAGTACTTC. Amino acids: CASIKTGTSGYEQYF. This chain links TRBV27 with TRBJ2-7; 11 bases are a match to TRBD2. Germline CDR1 is MNHEY and CDR2 is SMNVEV (reference sequence). The CDR3 runs to 15 residues. After removal of 7 bases from V and 3 bases from J, the junction contained 8 bases not matched to a gene.

J is TRBJ2-2 and V is TRBV4-3; 7 nucleotides align to TRBD2. V shed 1 base and J 5 bases; nucleotides not matched to a gene: 10. The CDR3 has 17 residues. Germline CDR1 reads LGHNA; CDR2 reads YSLEER. Here the CDR3 DNA reads TGCGCCAGCAGCCAAGGGAGTACGGGAGGATGGACCGGGGAGCTGTTTTTT. It codes for CASSQGSTGGWTGELFF.